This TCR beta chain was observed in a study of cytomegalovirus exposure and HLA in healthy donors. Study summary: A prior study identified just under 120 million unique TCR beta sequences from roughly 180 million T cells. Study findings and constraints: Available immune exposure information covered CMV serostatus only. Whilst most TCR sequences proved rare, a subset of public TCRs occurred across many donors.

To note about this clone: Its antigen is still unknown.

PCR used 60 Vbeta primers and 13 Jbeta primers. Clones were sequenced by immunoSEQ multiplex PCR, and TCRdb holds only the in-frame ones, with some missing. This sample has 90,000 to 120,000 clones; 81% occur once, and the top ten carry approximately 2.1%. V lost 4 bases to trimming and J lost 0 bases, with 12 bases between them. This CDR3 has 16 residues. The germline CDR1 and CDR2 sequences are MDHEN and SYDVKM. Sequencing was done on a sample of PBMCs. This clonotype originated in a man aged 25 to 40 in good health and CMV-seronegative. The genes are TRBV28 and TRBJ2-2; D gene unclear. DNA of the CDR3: TGTGCCAGCAGTTCCGGCGCGGAAACGAACACCGGGGAGCTGTTTTTT. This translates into CASSSGAETNTGELFF.